This T cell receptor (beta chain) derives from a study of T cells in Graves' hyperthyroidism and ophthalmopathy. CDR1 is SGHRS, CDR2 YFSETQ, per germline. This CDR3 contains 16 residues. The trim removed 3 bases at V and 2 bases at J, leaving 10 bases unmatched. A few counts support this clonotype. As yet, its antigen is unknown. No progression to ophthalmopathy during 18 months of follow-up defined stable disease. PBMCs stemmed from under 11 ml fresh peripheral blood. The TCR beta CDR3 regions underwent amplification using RNA transcripts as the source. Researchers ran a first-round RT-PCR on the TCR CDR3 using the HTBI primer set. MiXCR, applied by TCRdb to the multiplex PCR reads, yields one record per CDR3 protein. The sample has nearly 750,000 distinct CDR3 sequences; 35% are singletons. General observations from the study: Most clonotypes expanded in the thyroid (above 0.001) were also present in blood. Ophthalmopathy and stable hyperthyroidism were told apart by a 13 V-J model.

The source is a middle-aged woman with Graves' hyperthyroidism. The chain is built from TRBV5-1 and TRBJ1-2, with 7 bases matching TRBD1. Material: blood. Here the CDR3 DNA reads TGCGCCAGCAGCTCACGCAGACAGGGAGTGAACTATGGCTACACCTTC. Residues: CASSSRRQGVNYGYTF.